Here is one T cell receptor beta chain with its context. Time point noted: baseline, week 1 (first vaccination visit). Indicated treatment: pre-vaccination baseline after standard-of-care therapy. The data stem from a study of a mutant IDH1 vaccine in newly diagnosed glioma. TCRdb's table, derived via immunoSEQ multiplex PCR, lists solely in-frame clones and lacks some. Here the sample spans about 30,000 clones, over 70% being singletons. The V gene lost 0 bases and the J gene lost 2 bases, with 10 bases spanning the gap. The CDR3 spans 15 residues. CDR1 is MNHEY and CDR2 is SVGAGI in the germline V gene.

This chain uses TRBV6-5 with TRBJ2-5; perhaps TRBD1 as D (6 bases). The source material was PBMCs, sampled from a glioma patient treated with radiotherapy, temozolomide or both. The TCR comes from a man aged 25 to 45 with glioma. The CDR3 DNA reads TGTGCCAGCAGTTACTCCTGGGGGCAACAAGAGACCCAGTACTTC. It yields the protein CASSYSWGQQETQYF.